This T cell receptor (beta chain) was retrieved from a study of breast tumors, draining lymph nodes, adjacent tissues. General observations from the study: Tumor repertoires ranked between lymph nodes and nontumor tissue in diversity, with V and J gene preferences.

Axillary draining lymph nodes of breast cancer patients supplied the node samples. MiXCR, run by TCRdb on the multiplex PCR reads, gives a single entry per CDR3 protein. The sample contains 90,000 to 120,000 distinct CDR3 sequences, about 20% of which appear only once. The V and J ends lost 6 bases and 0 bases respectively, with 11 bases between them. Germline lookup yields CDR1 KGHSH and CDR2 LQKENI. This CDR3 comprises 15 residues. Comments on this clonotype: Its antigen is as yet unknown.

The clonotype comes from a female donor with breast cancer. Some clones in this sample may be carry-over from other donors' samples. The sample was axillary lymph node tissue. The gene calls are TRBV18 and TRBJ1-4; the D is unclear. CDR3: CASSRALATNEKLFF. For the CDR3, the DNA is TGTGCCAGCTCTCGGGCACTCGCAACTAATGAAAAACTGTTTTTT. Together with reference TRBV18 and TRBJ1-4, the CDR3 gives the full variable domain: NAGVMQNPRHLVRRRGQEARLRCSPMKGHSHVYWYRQLPEEGLKFMVYLQKENIIDESGMPKERFSAEFPKEGPSILRIQQVVRGDSAAYFCASSRALATNEKLFFGSGTQLSVL.